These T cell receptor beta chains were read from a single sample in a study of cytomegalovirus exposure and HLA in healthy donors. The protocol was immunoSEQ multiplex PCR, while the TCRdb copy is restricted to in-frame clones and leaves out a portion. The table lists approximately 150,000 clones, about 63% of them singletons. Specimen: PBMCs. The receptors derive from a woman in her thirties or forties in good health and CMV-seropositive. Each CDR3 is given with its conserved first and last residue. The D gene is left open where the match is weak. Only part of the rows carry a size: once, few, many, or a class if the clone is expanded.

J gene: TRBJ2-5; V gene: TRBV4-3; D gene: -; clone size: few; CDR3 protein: CASSQGGARETQYF; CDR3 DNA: TGCGCCAGCAGCCAGGGCGGGGCTAGAGAGACCCAGTACTTC
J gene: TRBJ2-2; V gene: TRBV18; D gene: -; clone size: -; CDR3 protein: CASSPNQGLNTGELFF; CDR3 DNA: TGTGCCAGCTCACCCAACCAGGGATTGAACACCGGGGAGCTGTTTTTT
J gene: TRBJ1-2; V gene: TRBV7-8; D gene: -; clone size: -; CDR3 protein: CASSQERTVSGYTF; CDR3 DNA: TGTGCCAGCAGCCAGGAACGAACAGTATCCGGCTACACCTTC
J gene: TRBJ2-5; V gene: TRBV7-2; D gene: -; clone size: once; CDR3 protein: CASSLSSSGERETQYF; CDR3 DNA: TGTGCCAGCAGCCTTAGTTCTTCAGGGGAACGAGAGACCCAGTACTTC
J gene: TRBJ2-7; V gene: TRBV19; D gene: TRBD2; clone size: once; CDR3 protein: CASTYASGDYEQYF; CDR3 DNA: TGTGCCAGTACGTATGCTAGCGGCGACTACGAGCAGTACTTC
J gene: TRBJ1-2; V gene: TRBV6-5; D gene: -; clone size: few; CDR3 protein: CASSYSAGSSYGYTF; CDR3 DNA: TGTGCCAGCAGTTACTCGGCAGGGTCAAGCTATGGCTACACCTTC
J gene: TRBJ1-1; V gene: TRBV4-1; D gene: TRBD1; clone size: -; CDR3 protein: CASSPTMRGRANTEAFF; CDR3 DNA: TGCGCCAGCAGCCCCACTATGAGGGGGCGCGCGAACACTGAAGCTTTCTTT
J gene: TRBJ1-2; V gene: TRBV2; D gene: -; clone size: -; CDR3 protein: CASSVSGDGYTF; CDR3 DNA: TGTGCCAGCAGTGTTTCGGGGGATGGCTACACCTTC
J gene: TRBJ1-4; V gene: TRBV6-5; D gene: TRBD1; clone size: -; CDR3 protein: CASRQGQANEKLFF; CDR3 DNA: TGTGCCAGCAGGCAGGGACAGGCGAATGAAAAACTGTTTTTT
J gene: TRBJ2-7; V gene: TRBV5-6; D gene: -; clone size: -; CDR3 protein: CASSSPYEQYF; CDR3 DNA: TGTGCCAGCAGCTCCCCTTACGAGCAGTACTTC
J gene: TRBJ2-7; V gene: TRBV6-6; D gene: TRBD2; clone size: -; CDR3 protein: CASSYSWREDEQYF; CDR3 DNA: TGTGCCAGCAGTTACTCGTGGCGGGAGGACGAGCAGTACTTC
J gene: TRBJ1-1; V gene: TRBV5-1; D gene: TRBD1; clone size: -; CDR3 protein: CASRDRVDTEAFF; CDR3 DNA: TGCGCCAGCAGAGACAGGGTTGACACTGAAGCTTTCTTT
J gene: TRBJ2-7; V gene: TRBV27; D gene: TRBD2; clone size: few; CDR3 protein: CASSLISPGLAISSYEQYF; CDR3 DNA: TGTGCCAGCAGTTTGATAAGCCCGGGACTAGCGATTAGCTCCTACGAGCAGTACTTC
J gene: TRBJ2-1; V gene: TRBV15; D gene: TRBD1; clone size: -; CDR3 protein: CATSRERTGWGEQFF; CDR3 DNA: TGTGCCACCAGCAGAGAGAGGACAGGGTGGGGTGAGCAGTTCTTC
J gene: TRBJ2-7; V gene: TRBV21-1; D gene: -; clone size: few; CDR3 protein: CASSARTGGNEQYF; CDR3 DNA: TGTGCCAGCAGCGCCCGGACAGGGGGCAACGAGCAGTACTTC
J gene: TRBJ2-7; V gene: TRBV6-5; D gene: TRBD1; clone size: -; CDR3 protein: CASSYSPGQGYEQYF; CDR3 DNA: TGTGCCAGCAGTTACTCTCCCGGACAGGGGTACGAGCAGTACTTC
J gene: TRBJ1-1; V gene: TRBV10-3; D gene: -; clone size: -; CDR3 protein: CAIRQIAGETEAFF; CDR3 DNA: TGTGCCATCAGGCAAATTGCAGGGGAGACTGAAGCTTTCTTT
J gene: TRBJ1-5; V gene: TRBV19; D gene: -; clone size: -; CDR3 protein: CASSMATTRNQPQHF; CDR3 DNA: TGTGCCAGTAGTATGGCCACTACCCGAAATCAGCCCCAGCATTTT
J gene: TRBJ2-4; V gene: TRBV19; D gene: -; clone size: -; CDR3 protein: CASSVSKKNIQYF; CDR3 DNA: TGTGCCAGTAGTGTTAGCAAAAAAAACATTCAGTACTTC
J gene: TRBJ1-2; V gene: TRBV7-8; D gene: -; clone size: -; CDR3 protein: CASSLSRGVGYGYTF; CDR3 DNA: TGTGCCAGCAGCTTATCTCGGGGGGTCGGGTATGGCTACACCTTC
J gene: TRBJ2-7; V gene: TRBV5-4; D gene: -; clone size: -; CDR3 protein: CASSLGDTQVDEQYF; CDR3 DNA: TGTGCCAGCAGCTTGGGGGACACCCAGGTGGACGAGCAGTACTTC
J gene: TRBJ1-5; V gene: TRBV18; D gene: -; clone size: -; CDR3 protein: CASSPSGIMSNQPQHF; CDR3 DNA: TGTGCCAGCTCACCATCAGGGATAATGAGCAATCAGCCCCAGCATTTT
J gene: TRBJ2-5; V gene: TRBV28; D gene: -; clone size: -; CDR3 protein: CASRVRGETQYF; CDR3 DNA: TGTGCCAGTAGGGTGAGAGGGGAGACCCAGTACTTC
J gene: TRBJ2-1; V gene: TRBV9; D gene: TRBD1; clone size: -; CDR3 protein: CASSFRGLGGDEQFF; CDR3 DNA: TGTGCCAGCAGCTTCAGGGGGCTCGGCGGGGATGAGCAGTTCTTC
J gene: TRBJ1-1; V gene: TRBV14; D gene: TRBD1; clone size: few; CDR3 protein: CASSQLPGQGSMAFF; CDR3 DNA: TGTGCCAGCAGCCAACTTCCGGGACAGGGGAGTATGGCTTTCTTT
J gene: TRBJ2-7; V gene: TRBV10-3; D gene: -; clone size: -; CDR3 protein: CAISESRGNYEQYF; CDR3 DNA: TGTGCCATCAGTGAGTCGAGAGGGAACTACGAGCAGTACTTC
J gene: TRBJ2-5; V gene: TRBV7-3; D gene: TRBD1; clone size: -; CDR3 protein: CASSLLTGGEETQYF; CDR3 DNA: TGTGCCAGCAGCCTACTAACAGGGGGCGAAGAGACCCAGTACTTC
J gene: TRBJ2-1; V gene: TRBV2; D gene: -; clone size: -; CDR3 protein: CASSSASSYNEQFF; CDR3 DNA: TGTGCCAGCAGTTCAGCGTCCTCCTACAATGAGCAGTTCTTC
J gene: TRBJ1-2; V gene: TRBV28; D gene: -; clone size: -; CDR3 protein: CASYTNYGYTF; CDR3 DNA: TGTGCCAGCTATACTAACTATGGCTACACCTTC
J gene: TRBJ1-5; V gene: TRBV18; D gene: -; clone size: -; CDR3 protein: CASSLGGKDQPQNF; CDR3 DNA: TGTGCCAGCTCATTGGGAGGGAAAGATCAGCCCCAGAATTTT
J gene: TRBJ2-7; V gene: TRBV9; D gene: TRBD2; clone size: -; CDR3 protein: CASSVWGTSGYEQYF; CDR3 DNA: TGTGCCAGCAGCGTATGGGGGACTAGCGGCTACGAGCAGTACTTC
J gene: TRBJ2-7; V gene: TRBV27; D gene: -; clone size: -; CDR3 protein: CASSPDSDEQYF; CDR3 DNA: TGTGCCAGCAGTCCAGACTCAGACGAGCAGTACTTC
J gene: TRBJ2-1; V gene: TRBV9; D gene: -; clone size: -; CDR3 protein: CASSKSGDSYNEQFF; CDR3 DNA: TGTGCCAGCAGTAAATCAGGGGACTCCTACAATGAGCAGTTCTTC
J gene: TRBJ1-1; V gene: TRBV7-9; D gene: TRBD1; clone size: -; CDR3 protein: CSSPDRGPEAFF; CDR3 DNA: TGTTCCAGCCCGGACAGGGGACCTGAAGCTTTCTTT
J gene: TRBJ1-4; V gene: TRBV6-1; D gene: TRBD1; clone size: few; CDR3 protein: CASFDRGFREKLFF; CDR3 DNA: TGTGCCAGCTTCGACAGGGGTTTCCGCGAAAAACTGTTTTTT
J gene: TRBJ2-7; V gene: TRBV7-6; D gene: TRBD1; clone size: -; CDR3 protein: CASSSTGGGEQYF; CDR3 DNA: TGTGCCAGCAGCAGTACAGGGGGTGGAGAGCAGTACTTC
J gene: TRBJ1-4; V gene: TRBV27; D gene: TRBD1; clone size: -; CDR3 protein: CASSSAKNRGGGGEKLFF; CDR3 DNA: TGTGCCAGCAGTTCCGCGAAAAACAGGGGAGGAGGTGGTGAAAAACTGTTTTTT
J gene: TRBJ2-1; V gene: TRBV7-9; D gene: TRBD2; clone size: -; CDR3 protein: CASSLRSGDYNEQFF; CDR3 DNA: TGTGCCAGCAGCTTAAGGAGCGGGGACTACAATGAGCAGTTCTTC
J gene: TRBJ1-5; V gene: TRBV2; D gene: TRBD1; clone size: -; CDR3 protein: CASSEPGTGIGNQPQHF; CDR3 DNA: TGTGCCAGCAGTGAACCGGGGACAGGGATCGGCAATCAGCCCCAGCATTTT
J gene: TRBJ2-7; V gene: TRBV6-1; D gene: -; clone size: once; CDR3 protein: CASRIHRVSYEQYF; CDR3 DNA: TGTGCCAGCAGAATTCACAGGGTCTCCTACGAGCAGTACTTC
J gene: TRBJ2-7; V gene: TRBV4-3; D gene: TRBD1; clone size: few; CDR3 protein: CASSHHTGGSYEQYF; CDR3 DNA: TGCGCCAGCAGCCACCATACAGGGGGCTCCTACGAGCAGTACTTC
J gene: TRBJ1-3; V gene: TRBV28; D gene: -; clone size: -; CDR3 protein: CASSLNRMDGNTIYF; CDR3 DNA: TGTGCCAGCAGTTTAAACAGGATGGACGGAAACACCATATATTTT
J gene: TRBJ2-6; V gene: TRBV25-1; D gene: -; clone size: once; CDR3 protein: CASSKQYSGANVLTF; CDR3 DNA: TGTGCCAGCAGCAAACAGTACTCTGGGGCCAACGTCCTGACTTTC
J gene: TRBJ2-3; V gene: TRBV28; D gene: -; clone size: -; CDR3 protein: CASSPYRGLTDTQYF; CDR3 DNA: TGTGCCAGCAGCCCCTACAGGGGACTCACAGATACGCAGTATTTT
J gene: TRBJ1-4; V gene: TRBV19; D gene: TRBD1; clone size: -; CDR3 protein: CASSLVRDRGELFF; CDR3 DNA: TGTGCCAGTAGCCTAGTCCGGGACAGGGGGGAACTGTTTTTT
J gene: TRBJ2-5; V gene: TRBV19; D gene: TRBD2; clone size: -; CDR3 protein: CASSIDGLAGASRETQYF; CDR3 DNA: TGTGCCAGTAGTATAGACGGACTAGCGGGGGCCTCCAGAGAGACCCAGTACTTC
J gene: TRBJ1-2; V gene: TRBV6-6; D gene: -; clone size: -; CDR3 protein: CASSYSRTDNYGYTF; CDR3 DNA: TGTGCCAGCAGTTACTCGAGGACTGACAACTATGGCTACACCTTC
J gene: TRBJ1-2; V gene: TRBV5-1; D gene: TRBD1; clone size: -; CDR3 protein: CASSTTSGTETYQHYGYTF; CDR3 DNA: TGCGCCAGCAGCACGACCTCTGGGACAGAAACATATCAGCACTATGGCTACACCTTC